In this sample, the clone carrying this TCR beta chain turned up a few times. This CDR3 region has 14 residues. Germline V lookup: CDR1 MDHEN, CDR2 SYDVKM. V was trimmed by 2 bases and J by 3 bases, leaving 10 bases between them. Primers: 60 Vbeta forward and 13 Jbeta reverse. Libraries were prepared by immunoSEQ multiplex PCR; TCRdb keeps only in-frame clonotypes and omits some of them. The sample comprises over 150,000 clones, about four fifths of which are singletons, and roughly 4.4% rests with the top ten. These data are taken from a study of cytomegalovirus exposure and HLA in healthy donors. V gene TRBV28 combines with J gene TRBJ1-1, with D maybe TRBD1 (5 bases). This receptor was obtained from a man aged 25-45 years in good health and CMV-seronegative. Sequences were obtained from PBMCs. The CDR3 loop reads CASSLDGGDTEAFF. CDR3 nucleotides: TGTGCCAGCAGTTTAGACGGGGGGGACACTGAAGCTTTCTTT.